These T cell receptor beta chains were read from a single sample in a study of blood T cells in healthy people across ages. One entry per CDR3 protein results from TCRdb running MiXCR on the 5' RACE reads. Found here are over a million distinct CDR3 sequences, around 39% of them singletons; the top ten hold roughly 7.9%. Sample: blood. The receptors were gathered from a woman aged 18-30 years in good health. The CDR3 runs from the conserved cysteine through the conserved F or W. Fields, in order: D gene, clone size, J gene, CDR3 length, V gene, CDR3 protein, CDR3 DNA. The D gene is left open where the match is weak. Clone sizes are given selectively: once, few, many, or a class where the clone is expanded.

NA,once,TRBJ2-7,15,TRBV7-9,CASSFWRNSYNEQYF,TGTGCCAGCAGCTTCTGGCGGAACTCCTACAATGAGCAGTACTTC
NA,once,TRBJ2-3,14,TRBV7-9,CASSFASRGDTQYF,TGTGCCAGCAGCTTTGCCTCACGCGGAGATACGCAGTATTTT
NA,NA,TRBJ2-4,10,TRBV30,CAWRRVEQYF,TGTGCCTGGAGGAGGGTGGAGCAGTACTTC
NA,NA,TRBJ1-2,12,TRBV7-2,CASSLDIQGYTF,TGTGCCAGCAGCTTAGATATCCAAGGCTACACCTTC
NA,NA,TRBJ2-5,14,TRBV29-1,CSVGRPPDQETQYF,TGCAGCGTTGGAAGACCACCTGACCAAGAGACCCAGTACTTC
TRBD1,few,TRBJ1-4,16,TRBV6-5,CASSYSSGQSPEKLFF,TGTGCCAGCAGTTACTCGTCGGGACAGAGTCCTGAAAAACTGTTTTTT
NA,NA,TRBJ1-5,13,TRBV5-4,CASSLDPLQPQHF,TGTGCCAGCAGCTTGGACCCCCTTCAGCCCCAGCATTTT
NA,few,TRBJ2-7,12,TRBV20-1,CSARGGILEQYF,TGCAGTGCTAGAGGGGGGATACTCGAGCAGTACTTC
TRBD2,few,TRBJ2-7,16,TRBV7-6,CASSHYRTSGGYEQYF,TGTGCCAGCAGTCATTATAGGACTAGCGGGGGTTATGAGCAGTACTTC
NA,NA,TRBJ1-2,15,TRBV5-1,CASSLDTAGRYGYTF,TGCGCCAGCAGCTTGGATACTGCGGGCCGGTATGGCTACACCTTC
TRBD2,NA,TRBJ2-3,18,TRBV5-1,CASSSKRLVRESTDTQYF,TGCGCCAGCAGCTCCAAGCGCCTCGTGCGGGAGTCCACAGATACGCAGTATTTT
NA,NA,TRBJ1-1,13,TRBV20-1,CSAEDDLNTEAFF,TGCAGTGCCGAGGACGACCTCAACACTGAAGCTTTCTTT
NA,NA,TRBJ1-2,12,TRBV13,CASSALKGGYTF,TGTGCCAGCAGCGCCCTTAAGGGCGGCTACACCTTC
TRBD1,once,TRBJ1-5,15,TRBV20-1,CSATSGTGGHQPQHF,TGCAGTGCTACGTCCGGGACAGGGGGCCATCAGCCCCAGCATTTT
TRBD1,NA,TRBJ1-2,15,TRBV20-1,CSAPDRGQGDYGYTF,TGCAGTGCTCCTGACAGGGGGCAAGGTGACTATGGCTACACCTTC
TRBD1,NA,TRBJ2-7,16,TRBV9,CASSARTGGRVYEQYF,TGTGCCAGCAGCGCCCGAACAGGGGGTCGTGTATACGAGCAGTACTTC
TRBD1,NA,TRBJ1-4,19,TRBV10-1,CASSGPTPGQGVRGEKLFF,TGCGCCAGCAGTGGGCCGACACCGGGACAGGGGGTTCGAGGTGAAAAACTGTTTTTT
NA,NA,TRBJ2-3,16,TRBV5-5,CASSLGRGIYTDTQYF,TGTGCCAGCAGCTTGGGGCGCGGGATCTACACAGATACGCAGTATTTT
NA,NA,TRBJ2-1,16,TRBV25-1,CASSECDEVTTNEQFF,TGTGCCAGCAGTGAATGTGACGAGGTTACAACCAATGAGCAGTTCTTC
NA,few,TRBJ2-5,16,TRBV7-8,CASSFSTWTQQETQYF,TGTGCCAGCAGCTTCTCTACTTGGACACAGCAAGAGACCCAGTACTTC
TRBD2,few,TRBJ2-5,21,TRBV12-3/TRBV12-4,CASSLIWETSFMRGFQETQYF,TGTGCCAGCAGTTTGATTTGGGAGACGAGCTTCATGCGGGGGTTTCAAGAGACCCAGTACTTC
TRBD1,few,TRBJ1-2,14,TRBV6-5,CASSWGQANYGYTF,TGTGCCAGCAGTTGGGGACAGGCCAACTATGGCTACACCTTC
TRBD2,NA,TRBJ2-6,15,TRBV20-1,CSAPSGYSGANVLTF,TGCAGTGCTCCTAGCGGATACTCTGGGGCCAACGTCCTGACTTTC
TRBD1,NA,TRBJ1-2,14,TRBV11-1,CASSPDRDNYGYTF,TGTGCCAGCAGCCCCGACAGGGATAACTATGGCTACACCTTC
NA,few,TRBJ2-3,16,TRBV7-8,CASSPLNGGPTDTQYF,TGTGCCAGCAGCCCCCTGAACGGGGGGCCCACAGATACGCAGTATTTT
NA,few,TRBJ2-5,11,TRBV10-3,CAIRAGETQYF,TGTGCCATCAGGGCCGGAGAGACCCAGTACTTC